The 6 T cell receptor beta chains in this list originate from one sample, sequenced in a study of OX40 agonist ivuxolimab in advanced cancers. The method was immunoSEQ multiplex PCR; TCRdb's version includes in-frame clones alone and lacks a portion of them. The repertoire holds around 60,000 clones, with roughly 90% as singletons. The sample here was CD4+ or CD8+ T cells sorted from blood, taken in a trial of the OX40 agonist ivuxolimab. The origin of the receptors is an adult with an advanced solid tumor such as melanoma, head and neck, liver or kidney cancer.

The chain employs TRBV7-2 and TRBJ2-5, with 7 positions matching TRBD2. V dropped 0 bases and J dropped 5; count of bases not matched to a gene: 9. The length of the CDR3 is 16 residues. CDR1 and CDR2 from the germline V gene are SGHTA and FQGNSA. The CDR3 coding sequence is TGTGCCAGCAGCTTAGCCACTAGCGCCCCTCGGGAGACCCAGTACTTC. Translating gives CASSLATSAPRETQYF. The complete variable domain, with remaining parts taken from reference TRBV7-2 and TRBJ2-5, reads GAGVSQSPSNKVTEKGKDVELRCDPISGHTALYWYRQSLGQGLEFLIYFQGNSAPDKSGLPSDRFSAERTGGSVSTLTIQRTQQEDSAVYLCASSLATSAPRETQYFGPGTRLLVL.

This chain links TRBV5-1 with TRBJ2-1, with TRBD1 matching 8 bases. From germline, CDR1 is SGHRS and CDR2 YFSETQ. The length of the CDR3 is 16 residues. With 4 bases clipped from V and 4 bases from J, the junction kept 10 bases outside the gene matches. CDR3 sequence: CASSPTGDRLYNEQFF. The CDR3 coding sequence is TGCGCCAGCAGCCCGACAGGGGACCGCCTTTACAATGAGCAGTTCTTC.

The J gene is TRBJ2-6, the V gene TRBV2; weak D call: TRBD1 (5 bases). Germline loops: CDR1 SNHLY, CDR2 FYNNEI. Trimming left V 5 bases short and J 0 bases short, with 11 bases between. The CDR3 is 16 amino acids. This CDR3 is CASSRQQLSGANVLTF. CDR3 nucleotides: TGTGCCAGCAGTCGACAGCAACTCTCTGGGGCCAACGTCCTGACTTTC.

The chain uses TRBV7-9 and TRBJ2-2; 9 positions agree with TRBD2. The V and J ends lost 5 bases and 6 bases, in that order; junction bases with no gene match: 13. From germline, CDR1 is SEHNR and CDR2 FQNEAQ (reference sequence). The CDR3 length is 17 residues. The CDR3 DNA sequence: TGTGCCAGCAGCCAGGATTGGCGGGAGGGAGGTTCCGGGGAGCTGTTTTTT. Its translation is CASSQDWREGGSGELFF.

CDR3 nucleotides: TGTGCCAGCAGCCGAGAGGACAGACAAGAGACCCAGTACTTC. Its protein is CASSREDRQETQYF. This chain links TRBV7-9 with TRBJ2-5; D may be TRBD1 (6 bases). V shed 5 bases and J shed 2 bases, with 12 bases lying between them. The germline V gene encodes CDR1 SEHNR and CDR2 FQNEAQ (reference sequence). This CDR3 has 14 residues.

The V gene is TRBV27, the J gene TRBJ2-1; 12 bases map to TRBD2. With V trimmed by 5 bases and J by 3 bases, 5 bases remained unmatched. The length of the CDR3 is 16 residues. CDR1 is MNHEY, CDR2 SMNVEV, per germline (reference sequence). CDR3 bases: TGTGCCAGCAGTAACCGACTAGCGGGAGTCTACAATGAGCAGTTCTTC. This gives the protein CASSNRLAGVYNEQFF.